This T cell receptor beta chain was sequenced in a study of T-cell reconstitution after alpha-beta-depleted transplantation in children (dated by TCRdb to about 2016). A note on the overall study: Using TCR repertoire profiling, the study quantitatively followed how T-cell immune reconstitution unfolded in children after TCRalphabeta/CD19-depleted allogeneic hematopoietic cell transplantation.

Receptor amplification or capture employed PCR. Reads for this sample came from an Illumina HiSeq 2500. To normalize quantification of the TCRbeta repertoire, the TCR libraries were built with molecular barcoding that relied on unique molecular identifiers. TCRdb reran the public reads through fastp at Q25 and MiXCR, keeping productive beta chains. Merged by CDR3 protein, the rows form single entries marked with the most common genes and DNA. The sample table lists about 610,000 distinct CDR3 sequences, 10% to 13% of them with a count of one. Less than 4.5% of the sample rests with the top ten. Of note for this clonotype: Its antigen is still unknown. Base quality data are lacking; no much larger clone is found one base away.

The CDR3 numbers 16 residues from cysteine through phenylalanine. Of the read, only the CDR3 DNA is kept; its 48 bases are in frame from base 1. According to the germline V gene, CDR1 reads SQVTM and CDR2 reads ANQGSEA. The V end gives up 7 bases and the J end 6 bases, leaving 15 bases in the junction not matched to a gene. The source of this sequence is a human donor who donated a stem cell graft to a child with acute myeloid leukemia. Recombination linked TRBV29-1 to TRBJ2-2; a stretch of 9 junction bases matches TRBD1. The specimen comprised PBMCs from the stem cell graft donor, sampled from the stem cell graft. This receptor carries the CDR3 CSGEFRDRETPGELFF. The DNA sequence is given as TGCAGCGGCGAATTCCGGGACAGGGAGACCCCCGGGGAGCTGTTTTTT.